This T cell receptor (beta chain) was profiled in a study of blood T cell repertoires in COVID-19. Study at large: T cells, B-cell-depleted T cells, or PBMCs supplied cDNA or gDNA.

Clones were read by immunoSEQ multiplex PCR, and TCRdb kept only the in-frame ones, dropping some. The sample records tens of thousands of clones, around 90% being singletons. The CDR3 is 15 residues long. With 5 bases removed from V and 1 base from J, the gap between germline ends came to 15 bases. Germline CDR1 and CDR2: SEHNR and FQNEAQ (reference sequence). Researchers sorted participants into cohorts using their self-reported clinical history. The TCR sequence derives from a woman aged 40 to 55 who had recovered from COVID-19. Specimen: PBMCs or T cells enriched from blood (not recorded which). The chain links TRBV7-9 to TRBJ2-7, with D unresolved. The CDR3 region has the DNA TGTGCCAGCAGCCCGACTGGAGACGTGTCCTACGAGCAGTACTTC. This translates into CASSPTGDVSYEQYF. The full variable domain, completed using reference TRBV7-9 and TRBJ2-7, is DTGVSQNPRHKITKRGQNVTFRCDPISEHNRLYWYRQTLGQGPEFLTYFQNEAQLEKSRLLSDRFSAERPKGSFSTLEIQRTEQGDSAMYLCASSPTGDVSYEQYFGPGTRLTVT.